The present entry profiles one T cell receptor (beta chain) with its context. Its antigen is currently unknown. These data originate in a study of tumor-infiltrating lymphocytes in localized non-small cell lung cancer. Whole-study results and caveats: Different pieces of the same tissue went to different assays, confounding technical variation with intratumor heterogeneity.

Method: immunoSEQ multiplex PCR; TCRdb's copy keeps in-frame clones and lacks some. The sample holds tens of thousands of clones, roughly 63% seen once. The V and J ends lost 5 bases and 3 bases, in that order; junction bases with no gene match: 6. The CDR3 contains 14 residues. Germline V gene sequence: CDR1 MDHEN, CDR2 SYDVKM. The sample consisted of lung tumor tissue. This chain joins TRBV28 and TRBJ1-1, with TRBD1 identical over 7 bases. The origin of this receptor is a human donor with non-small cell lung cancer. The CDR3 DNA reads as TGTGCCAGCAGTCCCCGACAGGGTCACACTGAAGCTTTCTTT. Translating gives CASSPRQGHTEAFF.